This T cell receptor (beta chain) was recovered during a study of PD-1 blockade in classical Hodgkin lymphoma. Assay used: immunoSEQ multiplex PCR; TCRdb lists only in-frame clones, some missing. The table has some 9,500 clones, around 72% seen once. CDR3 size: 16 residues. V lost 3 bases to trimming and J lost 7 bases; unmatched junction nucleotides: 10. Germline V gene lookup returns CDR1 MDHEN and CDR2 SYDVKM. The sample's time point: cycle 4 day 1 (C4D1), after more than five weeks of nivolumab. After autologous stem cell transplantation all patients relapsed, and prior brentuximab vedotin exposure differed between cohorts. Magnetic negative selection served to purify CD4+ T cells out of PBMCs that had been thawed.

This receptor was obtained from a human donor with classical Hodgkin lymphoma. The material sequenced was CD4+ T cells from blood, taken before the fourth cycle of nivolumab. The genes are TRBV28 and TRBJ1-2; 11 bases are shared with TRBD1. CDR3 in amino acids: CASSFGTGGALGGYTF. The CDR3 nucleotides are TGTGCCAGCAGTTTCGGGACAGGGGGAGCTCTGGGTGGCTACACCTTC.